Given below is one T cell receptor beta chain in context. Its antigen remains unknown. This CDR3 contains 12 residues. Trimming stripped 6 bases from V and 4 bases from J, with 9 bases between. Per germline, CDR1 MNHEY and CDR2 SVGEGT. The data belong to a study of post-analysis software for immune sequencing data. Whole-study findings and limits: In patients, TRBV5-6, TRBV5-1 and TRBV20-1 belonged to five or six TRBV segments found more frequently than in controls. Strong co-clustering by F measure was seen for same-batch samples. Patients with multiple sclerosis recorded significantly lower normalized Chao1 diversity than controls, the study found.

Unique molecular identifiers had been added to the TCR beta cDNA libraries. Around 500,000 cDNA molecules were recovered from an input of roughly 0.95 to 11 million T cells. Via MiXCR, TCRdb re-called the PCR reads, giving one row per CDR3 protein. The table includes 600,000 to 750,000 distinct CDR3 sequences, approximately 59% detected once. The sequencing input was blood. The receptor comes from a girl aged 2 to 9 with multiple sclerosis. This chain uses TRBV6-2 or TRBV6-3 with TRBJ1-2; D uncertain. CDR3 loop: CASSRGSYGYTF. The CDR3 DNA reads TGTGCCAGCAGCCGCGGGAGCTATGGCTACACCTTC.